This T cell receptor (beta chain) is from a study of CD8 T cells in Susac syndrome. The table lists this clonotype with a few counts. An input of roughly 0.5 to 1 ug of RNA was subjected to reverse transcription using random hexamers. TCRdb passed the immunoSEQ multiplex PCR reads through MiXCR, listing each CDR3 protein once. In the table there are about 71,000 distinct CDR3 sequences, over 95% of which are singletons. The multiple sclerosis controls, all treatment-naive patients, had relapsing-remitting disease that was stable or active. CDR3 length: 15 residues. Germline trimming cut 0 bases from V and 0 bases from J; bases unmatched to any gene: 1. Germline loops: CDR1 SGHDN, CDR2 FVKESK.

This sequence joins TRBV14 and TRBJ1-2; 7 bases map to TRBD1. Sequenced sample: CD4+ T cells from PBMCs. The sequence derives from a human donor with multiple sclerosis. The CDR3 nucleotides read TGTGCCAGCAGCCAAGATAGGGGGCCTAACTATGGCTACACCTTC. Residues: CASSQDRGPNYGYTF.